Listed here are 27 T cell receptor beta chains from one sample, sequenced in a study of graft-versus-host responses after intestinal transplantation. TCRdb keeps only in-frame clones here, not all; method: immunoSEQ multiplex PCR. The sample includes tens of thousands of clones, 70% to 90% seen only once; the top ten take roughly 1.1%. The sequenced sample was PBMCs, obtained approximately 28 days after intestinal transplant. The receptor set was obtained from a human patient who received an intestinal transplant, so some T cells may come from the graft donor.

The chain is built from TRBV13 and TRBJ2-2, with 12 bases aligning to TRBD2. Germline trimming cut 4 bases from V and 5 bases from J; bases unmatched to any gene: 5. The CDR3 covers 16 residues. Germline CDR1 PRHDT, CDR2 FYEKMQ (reference sequence). The CDR3 coding sequence is TGTGCCAGCAGCTCCGGGACTAGCGGGCGTACCGGGGAGCTGTTTTTT. Translated, it gives CASSSGTSGRTGELFF.

The chain is built from TRBV5-1 and TRBJ2-7, with 9 bases that match TRBD1. In germline, CDR1 is SGHRS, CDR2 YFSETQ. Trimming removed 4 bases from V and 7 bases from J; junction bases left unmatched: 6. The CDR3 is 13 residues long. The CDR3 spells CASSHGQGWEQYF. In DNA form, the CDR3 reads TGCGCCAGCAGCCACGGACAGGGGTGGGAGCAGTACTTC.

This chain joins TRBV5-6 and TRBJ1-1, with D uncertain. This CDR3 has 14 amino acids. CDR1 and CDR2 (germline): SGHDT, YYEEEE. The V gene lost 4 bases and the J gene lost 3 bases, with 13 bases spanning the gap. The CDR3 sequence: CASSHGWGYTEAFF. The CDR3 DNA follows: TGTGCCAGCAGCCATGGTTGGGGATACACTGAAGCTTTCTTT.

V gene TRBV27 combines with J gene TRBJ1-3; maybe TRBD1 (6 bases). The germline gives CDR1 MNHEY, CDR2 SMNVEV (reference sequence). The CDR3 totals 16 residues. Trimming removed 7 bases at V and 4 bases at J, with 20 bases between. The CDR3 nucleotides read TGTGCCAGCAACCTGAGGGGGAAAATTCTGGGAAACACCATATATTTT. This encodes CASNLRGKILGNTIYF.

The chain uses TRBV30 and TRBJ2-3, with 15 bases aligning to TRBD2. CDR1 and CDR2 (germline): GTSNPN, SVGIG (reference sequence). CDR3 length: 19 amino acids. Losses at the gene ends were 3 bases for V and 2 bases for J; bases not matched to a gene: 12. The CDR3: CAWSVRTSGRAPHTDTQYF. Written as DNA, the CDR3 is TGTGCCTGGAGCGTCCGGACTAGCGGGAGGGCCCCACACACAGATACGCAGTATTTT.

V and J are TRBV7-9 and TRBJ2-7; D may be TRBD1 (6 bases). This CDR3 region has 16 residues. Trimming removed 5 bases at V and 6 bases at J, with 23 bases between. Per germline, CDR1 SEHNR and CDR2 FQNEAQ (reference sequence). The chain's CDR3 is CASSPRGGWQVSEQYF. CDR3 bases: TGTGCCAGCAGCCCGAGAGGGGGTTGGCAAGTAAGCGAGCAGTACTTC.

The rearrangement links TRBV2 to TRBJ1-6, with D possibly TRBD1 on 6 matching bases. Germline V lookup: CDR1 SNHLY, CDR2 FYNNEI. V lost 4 bases and J lost 0, with 10 bases in between. CDR3 size: 16 residues. CDR3: CASSVQGSSYNSPLHF. The CDR3 bases are TGTGCCAGCAGTGTTCAGGGGAGCTCCTATAATTCACCCCTCCACTTT.

This chain connects TRBV6-6 to TRBJ2-7; D may match TRBD1 or TRBD2 (5 bases each). The V gene's germline CDR1 is MNHNY and CDR2 SVGAGI (reference sequence). There are 12 residues in the CDR3. Deletions cut 5 bases from V and 7 bases from J, with 12 bases between. Here the CDR3 reads CASSGTVEEQYF. CDR3 DNA: TGTGCCAGCAGTGGGACGGTTGAAGAGCAGTACTTC.

The rearrangement uses TRBV18 and TRBJ2-1, with D perhaps matching TRBD1 or TRBD2 (5 bases each). This CDR3 has 15 residues. V was cut by 2 bases and J by 4 bases, with 12 bases left in between. CDR1 and CDR2 from the germline V gene are KGHSH and LQKENI. The CDR3 is CASSPGGRTYNEQFF. Written as DNA, the CDR3 is TGTGCCAGCTCACCAGGGGGTAGGACTTACAATGAGCAGTTCTTC.

This chain connects TRBV14 to TRBJ1-2; TRBD1 might be the D (5 bases). This CDR3 is 16 amino acids long. V lost 4 bases to trimming and J lost 4 bases, with 19 bases between them. CDR1 is SGHDN and CDR2 is FVKESK in the germline V gene. CDR3 nucleotide sequence: TGTGCCAGCAGCCGAATTACAGGTCCCGCGGGCTATGGCTACACCTTC. Protein sequence: CASSRITGPAGYGYTF.

DNA for the CDR3: TGTGCCAGCTCACCGTCTATCATGGATGAGCAGTTCTTC. The encoded protein is CASSPSIMDEQFF. The chain is built from TRBV18 and TRBJ2-1; D is undetermined. Trimming pared 3 bases from V and 8 bases from J, leaving 11 bases between. Germline CDR1 KGHSH, CDR2 LQKENI. The CDR3 extends over 13 amino acids.

This clone was counted a few times. The chain employs TRBV9 and TRBJ2-7; weak D call: TRBD1 (5 bases). Germline CDR1 reads SGDLS; CDR2 reads YYNGEE. This CDR3 spans 15 amino acids. The germline V and J ends were trimmed by 4 bases and 2 bases, with 16 bases remaining between them. CDR3 in amino acids: CASSPEDNKPYEQYF. CDR3 nucleotide sequence: TGTGCCAGCAGCCCAGAGGACAACAAACCCTACGAGCAGTACTTC.

The chain uses TRBV29-1 and TRBJ1-1, with 7 positions matching TRBD1. The germline CDR1 and CDR2 sequences are SQVTM and ANQGSEA. The CDR3 is 13 residues long. V shed 7 bases, J shed 1 base, and the junction held 6 bases outside the gene matches. The CDR3 DNA reads as TGCAGCGCCCCGGGACAGAGGAACACTGAAGCTTTCTTT. Translated, it gives CSAPGQRNTEAFF.

The table lists this clone with a count of one. The V gene is TRBV29-1, the J gene TRBJ1-1; D is possibly TRBD1 (5 bases). CDR1 and CDR2 (germline): SQVTM, ANQGSEA. V shed 3 bases and J shed 5 bases, with 10 bases lying between them. CDR3 size: 12 residues. The CDR3 DNA reads TGCAGCGTTGAGGTCCGGGGGACTGAAGCTTTCTTT. Translating it yields CSVEVRGTEAFF.

This clone is a singleton in its sample. The chain combines TRBV6-5 with TRBJ1-3; no definite D call. Trimming took off 8 bases at V and 4 bases at J, with 6 bases between the two ends. The CDR3 totals 11 residues. Looked up from germline, CDR1 is MNHEY and CDR2 is SVGAGI. CDR3 protein: CASGRGNTIYF. The CDR3 DNA is TGTGCCAGCGGTAGGGGAAACACCATATATTTT.

This sequence joins TRBV11-1 and TRBJ2-1; 14 nucleotides agree with TRBD2. From germline, CDR1 is SGHAT and CDR2 FQDESV (reference sequence). With V trimmed by 4 bases and J by 5 bases, 7 bases remained unmatched. There are 17 residues in the CDR3. The CDR3 loop reads CASSSPTSGGGHNEQFF. The CDR3 nucleotides are TGTGCCAGCAGCTCCCCGACTAGCGGGGGGGGCCACAATGAGCAGTTCTTC.

The chain recombines TRBV15 with TRBJ1-2; TRBD1 aligns across 7 bases. The germline gives CDR1 LNHNV, CDR2 YYDKDF (reference sequence). The ends lost 3 bases at V and 3 bases at J; junction bases unmatched: 16. This CDR3 comprises 18 residues. CDR3 protein: CATSSSPNRGREDYGYTF. The CDR3 nucleotides are TGTGCCACCAGCAGCTCACCGAACAGGGGTCGGGAGGACTATGGCTACACCTTC.

CDR3 in DNA: TGTGCCAGCAGTCCTCGGCGCGGGAATTCACCCCTCCACTTT. Protein: CASSPRRGNSPLHF. The chain carries TRBV6-6 and TRBJ1-6; D uncertain. The CDR3 extends over 14 amino acids. V was pared by 5 bases and J by 7 bases, with 12 bases between. CDR1 is MNHNY and CDR2 is SVGAGI in the germline V gene (reference sequence).

The rearrangement uses TRBV9 and TRBJ2-3; no clear D gene. The CDR3 runs to 13 residues. Trimming shortened V by 2 bases and J by 1 base, and 5 bases separated the two germline ends. Germline V CDR1 and CDR2: SGDLS, YYNGEE. CDR3 bases: TGTGCCAGCAGCGTGGCGGGCACAGATACGCAGTATTTT. Protein: CASSVAGTDTQYF.

V gene TRBV19 combines with J gene TRBJ2-7; D is perhaps TRBD1 or TRBD2 (5 bases each). Trimming shortened V by 2 bases and J by 5 bases, and 13 bases separated the two germline ends. CDR1 and CDR2 (germline): LNHDA, SQIVND (reference sequence). There are 14 residues in the CDR3. Here the CDR3 DNA reads TGTGCCAGTAGTATACAGGGCGAGGGCGACGAGCAGTACTTC. It translates to CASSIQGEGDEQYF.

This sequence joins TRBV6-5 and TRBJ2-3, with D perhaps TRBD1 or TRBD2 (5 bases each). Trimming removed 5 bases from V and 0 bases from J, with 9 bases in between. Looked up from germline, CDR1 is MNHEY and CDR2 is SVGAGI. The CDR3 is 14 residues long. The CDR3 nucleotides read TGTGCCAGCAGTGACTGGGACAGCACAGATACGCAGTATTTT. Its protein is CASSDWDSTDTQYF.

The J gene is TRBJ1-1, the V gene TRBV4-2; no reliable D call. V lost 8 bases and J 1 base, leaving 11 bases between the germline ends. Germline lookup yields CDR1 LGHNA and CDR2 YNFKEQ. The length of the CDR3 is 13 residues. The CDR3 region has the DNA TGTGCCAGCGGCCCGACGGGGAACACTGAAGCTTTCTTT. Translated, it gives CASGPTGNTEAFF.

CDR3 in DNA: TGTGCCAGCAGCGCGGGACAGGGTCCCTTTAATGAGCAGTTCTTC. Protein product: CASSAGQGPFNEQFF. The V and J genes are TRBV9 and TRBJ2-1; 9 bases agree with TRBD1. The CDR3 has 15 residues. Germline V gene lookup returns CDR1 SGDLS and CDR2 YYNGEE. The trim removed 3 bases at V and 7 bases at J, leaving 8 bases unmatched. The whole variable domain, remainder taken from reference TRBV9 and TRBJ2-1, is DSGVTQTPKHLITATGQRVTLRCSPRSGDLSVYWYQQSLDQGLQFLIQYYNGEERAKGNILERFSAQQFPDLHSELNLSSLELGDSALYFCASSAGQGPFNEQFFGPGTRLTVL.

This chain uses TRBV27 with TRBJ2-5, with 10 bases aligning to TRBD2. V trimming: 5 bases; J trimming: 5 bases; junction bases outside the gene matches: 5. Germline CDR1 reads MNHEY; CDR2 reads SMNVEV (reference sequence). This CDR3 contains 14 residues. This CDR3 reads CASSPSGSGETQYF. In DNA form, the CDR3 reads TGTGCCAGCAGTCCTAGCGGGAGTGGGGAGACCCAGTACTTC.

The chain is built from TRBV6-1 and TRBJ1-1; D gene unclear. The V end was cut by 4 bases, the J end by 5 bases, with 11 bases between. This CDR3 contains 13 residues. CDR1 is MNHNS, CDR2 SASEGT, per germline. This CDR3 reads CASSGTEGTEAFF. CDR3 DNA: TGTGCCAGCAGTGGTACAGAGGGTACTGAAGCTTTCTTT.

This clone was observed a few times. The gene calls are TRBV28 and TRBJ2-7; 8 bases fit TRBD1. V lost 8 bases, J lost 3 bases, and 9 bases stayed unmatched. This CDR3 comprises 14 residues. The germline CDR1 and CDR2 sequences are MDHEN and SYDVKM. The CDR3, as DNA: TGTGCCAGCGGAACTCCGGGACAGGTCTACGAGCAGTACTTC. As protein: CASGTPGQVYEQYF. The whole variable domain, filled in from reference TRBV28 and TRBJ2-7, reads DVKVTQSSRYLVKRTGEKVFLECVQDMDHENMFWYRQDPGLGLRLIYFSYDVKMKEKGDIPEGYSVSREKKERFSLILESASTNQTSMYLCASGTPGQVYEQYFGPGTRLTVT.

J is TRBJ1-2 and V is TRBV11-2; D not resolved. Germline V gene sequence: CDR1 SGHAT, CDR2 FQNNGV. V gave up 4 bases and J gave up 7 bases, with 19 bases separating them. The CDR3 is made up of 15 amino acids. The CDR3 DNA reads as TGTGCCAGCAGCTCCCCGAGAGGGCCACTGCGTGGCTACACCTTC. Its protein is CASSSPRGPLRGYTF.